These 8 T cell receptor beta chains came from one sample sequenced in a study of cytomegalovirus exposure and HLA in healthy donors. The PCR employed 60 Vbeta primers together with 13 Jbeta primers. Clones were sequenced by immunoSEQ multiplex PCR, and TCRdb holds only the in-frame ones, with some missing. This table has about 120,000 clones, around 75% appearing once. Sequences were obtained from PBMCs. The source is a woman aged 45 to 65 in good health and CMV-seronegative.

This clone was detected only once. The chain couples TRBV5-4 to TRBJ2-6, with a weak D call TRBD2 (5 bases). From germline, CDR1 is SGHNT and CDR2 YYREEE (reference sequence). This CDR3 comprises 16 residues. Trimming removed 3 bases from V and 0 bases from J, with 10 bases in between. The CDR3 here is CASSWTSFSGANVLTF. In DNA, the CDR3 is TGTGCCAGCAGCTGGACTTCCTTCTCTGGGGCCAACGTCCTGACTTTC.

The chain employs TRBV30 and TRBJ1-1; D is ambiguous. CDR1 and CDR2 (germline): GTSNPN, SVGIG (reference sequence). Trimming took 5 bases from V and 3 from J, leaving 13 bases between them. CDR3 size: 13 residues. This chain's CDR3 is CAWVMFRDTEAFF. The CDR3 DNA reads as TGTGCCTGGGTGATGTTTCGAGACACTGAAGCTTTCTTT.

V gene TRBV4-3 combines with J gene TRBJ2-3, with 12 bases that match TRBD2. Germline V lookup: CDR1 LGHNA, CDR2 YSLEER. CDR3 length: 17 residues. After removal of 4 bases from V and 4 bases from J, the junction contained 9 bases not matched to a gene. CDR3 protein: CASSPRLAGDGADTQYF. DNA for the CDR3: TGCGCCAGCAGCCCACGACTAGCGGGAGATGGGGCAGATACGCAGTATTTT.

This clone was detected once. The V gene is TRBV5-1, the J gene TRBJ2-1; 9 bases fit TRBD1. This CDR3 is built from 16 residues. The junction had 7 bases not matched to a gene; V was cut back by 0 bases and J by 6 bases. The germline V gene encodes CDR1 SGHRS and CDR2 YFSETQ. The CDR3 sequence: CASSLAPGQGFNEQFF. The CDR3 DNA reads as TGCGCCAGCAGCTTGGCCCCAGGACAGGGGTTCAATGAGCAGTTCTTC.

V gene TRBV5-1 combines with J gene TRBJ1-1; D gene ambiguous. The CDR3 sequence is 14 residues long. The V gene lost 4 bases and the J gene lost 0 bases, with 10 bases spanning the gap. The V gene's germline CDR1 is SGHRS and CDR2 YFSETQ. In DNA, the CDR3 is TGCGCCAGCAGCCTCCGAGAATTGAACACTGAAGCTTTCTTT. It codes for CASSLRELNTEAFF.

The rearrangement joins TRBV2 to TRBJ1-5; 7 nucleotides align to TRBD1. This CDR3 is 14 amino acids long. CDR1 and CDR2 from the germline V gene are SNHLY and FYNNEI. The trim removed 4 bases at V and 4 bases at J, leaving 4 bases unmatched. CDR3 region: CASSVQGTNQPQHF. The CDR3 DNA is TGTGCCAGCAGTGTACAGGGGACAAATCAGCCCCAGCATTTT.

The chain links TRBV7-9 to TRBJ1-2; 9 bases align to TRBD1. The ends lost 4 bases at V and 7 bases at J; junction bases unmatched: 7. The CDR3 consists of 14 residues. Per the germline V gene, CDR1 is SEHNR and CDR2 is FQNEAQ (reference sequence). CDR3 sequence: CASSSSGTGFGYTF. CDR3 in DNA: TGTGCCAGCAGCTCTTCAGGGACAGGGTTTGGCTACACCTTC.

CDR3 region: CASSLGPLNEKLFF. The CDR3 nucleotides are TGTGCCAGCAGCTTGGGGCCCCTTAATGAAAAACTGTTTTTT. The rearrangement joins TRBV5-6 to TRBJ1-4, with no clear D. V lost 0 bases and J 4 bases, leaving 7 bases between the germline ends. This CDR3 is 14 amino acids long. The germline gives CDR1 SGHDT, CDR2 YYEEEE.